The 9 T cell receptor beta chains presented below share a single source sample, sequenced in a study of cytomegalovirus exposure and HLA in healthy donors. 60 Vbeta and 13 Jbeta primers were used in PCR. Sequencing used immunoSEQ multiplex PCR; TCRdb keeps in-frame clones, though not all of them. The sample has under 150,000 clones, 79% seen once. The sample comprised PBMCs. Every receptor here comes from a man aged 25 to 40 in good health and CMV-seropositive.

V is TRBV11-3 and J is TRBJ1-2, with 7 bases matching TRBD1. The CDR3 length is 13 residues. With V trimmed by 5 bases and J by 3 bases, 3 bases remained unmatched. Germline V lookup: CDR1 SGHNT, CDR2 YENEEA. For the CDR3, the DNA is TGTGCCAGCAGCCCCGACAGGGACTATGGCTACACCTTC. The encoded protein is CASSPDRDYGYTF.

CDR3 in DNA: TGTGCCAGCAGCCACTTAAGGACAGGCGAGGGAGGAGAGACCCAGTACTTC. Protein: CASSHLRTGEGGETQYF. The rearrangement links TRBV14 to TRBJ2-5; the D gene is possibly TRBD1 (7 bases). Germline loops: CDR1 SGHDN, CDR2 FVKESK. The V end was cut by 3 bases, the J end by 4 bases, with 21 bases between. There are 17 residues in the CDR3. Looking up the rest from reference TRBV14 and TRBJ2-5 gives the full variable domain: EAGVTQFPSHSVIEKGQTVTLRCDPISGHDNLYWYRRVMGKEIKFLLHFVKESKQDESGMPNNRFLAERTGGTYSTLKVQPAELEDSGVYFCASSHLRTGEGGETQYFGPGTRLLVL.

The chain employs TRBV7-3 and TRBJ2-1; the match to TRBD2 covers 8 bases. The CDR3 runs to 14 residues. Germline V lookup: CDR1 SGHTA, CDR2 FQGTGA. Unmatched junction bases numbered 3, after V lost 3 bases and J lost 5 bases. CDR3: CASSFSGTDNEQFF. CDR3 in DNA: TGTGCCAGCAGCTTTAGCGGGACCGACAATGAGCAGTTCTTC.

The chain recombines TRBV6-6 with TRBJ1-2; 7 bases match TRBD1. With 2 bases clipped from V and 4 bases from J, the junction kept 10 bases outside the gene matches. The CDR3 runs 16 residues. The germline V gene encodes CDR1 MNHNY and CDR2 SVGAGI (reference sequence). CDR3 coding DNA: TGTGCCAGCAGTTACCCGACAGGGAATGGTGCCTATGGCTACACCTTC. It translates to CASSYPTGNGAYGYTF.

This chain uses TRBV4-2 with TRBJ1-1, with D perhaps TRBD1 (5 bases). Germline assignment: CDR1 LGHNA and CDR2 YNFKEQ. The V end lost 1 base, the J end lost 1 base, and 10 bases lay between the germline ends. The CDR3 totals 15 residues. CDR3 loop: CASSQAAGSNTEAFF. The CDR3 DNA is TGTGCCAGCAGCCAAGCCGCAGGGTCGAACACTGAAGCTTTCTTT.

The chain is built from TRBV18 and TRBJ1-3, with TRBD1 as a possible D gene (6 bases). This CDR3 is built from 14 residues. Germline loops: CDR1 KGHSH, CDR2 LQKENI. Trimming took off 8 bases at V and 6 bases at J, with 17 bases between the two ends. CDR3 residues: CASHRDNVVNTIYF. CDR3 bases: TGTGCCAGCCACCGGGACAACGTTGTAAACACCATATATTTT. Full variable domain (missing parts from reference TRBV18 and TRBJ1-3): NAGVMQNPRHLVRRRGQEARLRCSPMKGHSHVYWYRQLPEEGLKFMVYLQKENIIDESGMPKERFSAEFPKEGPSILRIQQVVRGDSAAYFCASHRDNVVNTIYFGEGSWLTVV.

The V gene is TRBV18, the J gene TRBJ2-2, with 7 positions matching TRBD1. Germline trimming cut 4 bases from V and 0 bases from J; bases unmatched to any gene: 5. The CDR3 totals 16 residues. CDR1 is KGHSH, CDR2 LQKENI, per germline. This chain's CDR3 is CASSREGTANTGELFF. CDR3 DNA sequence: TGTGCCAGCTCACGAGAAGGGACAGCGAACACCGGGGAGCTGTTTTTT.

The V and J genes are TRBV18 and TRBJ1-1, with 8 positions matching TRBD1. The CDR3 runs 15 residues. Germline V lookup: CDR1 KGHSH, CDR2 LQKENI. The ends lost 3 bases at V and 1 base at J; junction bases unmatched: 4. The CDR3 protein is CASSPPGTGNTEAFF. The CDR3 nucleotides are TGTGCCAGCTCACCTCCCGGGACAGGGAACACTGAAGCTTTCTTT.

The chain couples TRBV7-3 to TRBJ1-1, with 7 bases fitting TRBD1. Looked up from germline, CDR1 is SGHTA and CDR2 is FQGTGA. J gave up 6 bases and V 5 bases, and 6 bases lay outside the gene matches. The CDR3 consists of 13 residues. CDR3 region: CASSVLTGSEAFF. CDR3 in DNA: TGTGCCAGCAGCGTATTGACAGGGTCTGAAGCTTTCTTT.